The 9 T cell receptor beta chains below were found in one sample sequenced in a study of cytomegalovirus exposure and HLA in healthy donors (dated by TCRdb to 2017 to 2019). The library came from the immunoSEQ multiplex PCR assay. For the multiplex PCR, a mixture combining 60 forward primers for TCR Vbeta segments and 13 reverse primers for TCR Jbeta segments was used. TCRdb took this table from immuneACCESS and kept in-frame rearrangements with V and J called. Such tables lack part of the clones; where checked against another copy, unresolved V genes explain under half of the gap, and the rest is unexplained. The sample table shows about 76,000 clones, and just under 80% are seen once. Roughly 8.9% of the sample is held by the ten biggest clonotypes. The sequencing input was PBMCs. The receptors were gathered from a woman in her thirties or forties in good health and CMV-seropositive.

A few counts support this clone. The gene calls are TRBV18 and TRBJ1-1; 7 nucleotides agree with TRBD1. Germline CDR1 is KGHSH and CDR2 is LQKENI. The CDR3 spans 15 residues. With V trimmed by 1 base and J by 1 base, 3 bases remained unmatched. CDR3 coding DNA: TGTGCCAGCTCACCACAGGGGGCCGAGAACACTGAAGCTTTCTTT. Its translation is CASSPQGAENTEAFF.

This chain uses TRBV20-1 with TRBJ2-7; D gene uncertain. The V gene lost 6 bases and the J gene lost 2 bases, with 8 bases spanning the gap. There are 11 residues in the CDR3. CDR1 DFQATT and CDR2 SNEGSKA come from the germline V gene (reference sequence). CDR3 DNA: TGCAGTGCCCGGTTAACCTACGAGCAGTACTTC. It translates to CSARLTYEQYF.

The genes are TRBV28 and TRBJ1-1; D is possibly TRBD1 (5 bases). The CDR3 consists of 15 residues. V was shortened by 1 base and J by 0 bases, with 9 bases between the two germline ends. Germline CDR1 and CDR2: MDHEN and SYDVKM. The CDR3 region has the DNA TGTGCCAGCAGTTTATCGGGGGTAATGAACACTGAAGCTTTCTTT. It specifies CASSLSGVMNTEAFF. Filled out from reference TRBV28 and TRBJ1-1, the complete variable domain reads DVKVTQSSRYLVKRTGEKVFLECVQDMDHENMFWYRQDPGLGLRLIYFSYDVKMKEKGDIPEGYSVSREKKERFSLILESASTNQTSMYLCASSLSGVMNTEAFFGQGTRLTVV.

The CDR3, as DNA: TGTGCCACCAGCAGGGGACAGGGTAGCAATCAGCCCCAGCATTTT. It translates to CATSRGQGSNQPQHF. The V call is TRBV15, the J call TRBJ1-5; 9 bases align to TRBD1. CDR1 LNHNV and CDR2 YYDKDF come from the germline V gene (reference sequence). With V trimmed by 3 bases and J by 0 bases, 0 bases remained unmatched. The CDR3 consists of 15 residues. Filled out from reference TRBV15 and TRBJ1-5, the complete variable domain reads DAMVIQNPRYQVTQFGKPVTLSCSQTLNHNVMYWYQQKSSQAPKLLFHYYDKDFNNEADTPDNFQSRRPNTSFCFLDIRSPGLGDTAMYLCATSRGQGSNQPQHFGDGTRLSIL.

The chain joins TRBV5-8 to TRBJ1-5; D call uncertain. The germline V gene encodes CDR1 SGHTS and CDR2 YDEGEE. Trimming stripped 0 bases from V and 4 bases from J, with 8 bases between. The CDR3 covers 14 residues. The CDR3 region has the DNA TGTGCCAGCAGCTTGGGTCCCACAAATCAGCCCCAGCATTTT. Its protein product is CASSLGPTNQPQHF. The variable domain in full, with the rest retrieved from reference TRBV5-8 and TRBJ1-5, is EAGVTQSPTHLIKTRGQQATLRCSPISGHTSVYWYQQALGLGLQFLLWYDEGEERNRGNFPPRFSGRQFPNYSSELNVNALELEDSALYLCASSLGPTNQPQHFGDGTRLSIL.

The V and J genes are TRBV5-1 and TRBJ1-1, with D maybe TRBD1 (6 bases). CDR1 is SGHRS and CDR2 is YFSETQ in the germline V gene. This CDR3 spans 15 amino acids. V was trimmed by 4 bases and J by 1 base, leaving 14 bases between them. In DNA, the CDR3 is TGCGCCAGCAGCCCGACACAGGGTCAGAACACTGAAGCTTTCTTT. It encodes CASSPTQGQNTEAFF. The complete variable domain, with remaining parts taken from reference TRBV5-1 and TRBJ1-1, reads KAGVTQTPRYLIKTRGQQVTLSCSPISGHRSVSWYQQTPGQGLQFLFEYFSETQRNKGNFPGRFSGRQFSNSRSEMNVSTLELGDSALYLCASSPTQGQNTEAFFGQGTRLTVV.

This clone was found a few times. The rearrangement uses TRBV4-1 and TRBJ2-2; D possibly corresponds to TRBD1 (5 bases). Trimming removed 6 bases from V and 2 bases from J, with 16 bases in between. The CDR3 is made up of 16 amino acids. From germline, CDR1 is MGHRA and CDR2 YSYEKL. CDR3 DNA: TGCGCCAGCAGTCCGTTTGGGCAGGGTAACACCGGGGAGCTGTTTTTT. It translates to CASSPFGQGNTGELFF.

This chain's CDR3 is CASSQEAENNSPLHF. CDR3 in DNA: TGCGCCAGCAGCCAAGAGGCAGAAAATAATTCACCCCTCCACTTT. J is TRBJ1-6 and V is TRBV4-1; D not resolved. The V gene's germline CDR1 is MGHRA and CDR2 YSYEKL. This CDR3 has 15 amino acids. Between the trimmed V and J ends, which lost 0 bases and 5 bases, there was a span of 8 bases.

This clone was recorded a few times. The V and J genes are TRBV6-1 and TRBJ2-2; D not certain. CDR1 MNHNS and CDR2 SASEGT come from the germline V gene. Trimming removed 4 bases from V and 0 bases from J, with 12 bases in between. The CDR3 totals 16 residues. The CDR3 protein is CASSGAGRANTGELFF. CDR3 DNA: TGTGCCAGCAGTGGGGCTGGAAGAGCGAACACCGGGGAGCTGTTTTTT.